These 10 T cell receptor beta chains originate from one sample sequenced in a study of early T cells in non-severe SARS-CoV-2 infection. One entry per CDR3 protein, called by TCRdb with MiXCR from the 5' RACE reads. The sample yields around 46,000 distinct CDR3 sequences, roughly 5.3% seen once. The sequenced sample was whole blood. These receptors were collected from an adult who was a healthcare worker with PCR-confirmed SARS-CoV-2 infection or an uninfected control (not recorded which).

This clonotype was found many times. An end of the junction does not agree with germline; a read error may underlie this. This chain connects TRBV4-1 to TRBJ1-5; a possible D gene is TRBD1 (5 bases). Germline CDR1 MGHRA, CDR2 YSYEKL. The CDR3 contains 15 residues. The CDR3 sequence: CASSQAGRSNRPQHF. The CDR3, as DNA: TGCGCCAGCAGCCAGGCGGGACGGTCCAATCGGCCCCAGCATTTT.

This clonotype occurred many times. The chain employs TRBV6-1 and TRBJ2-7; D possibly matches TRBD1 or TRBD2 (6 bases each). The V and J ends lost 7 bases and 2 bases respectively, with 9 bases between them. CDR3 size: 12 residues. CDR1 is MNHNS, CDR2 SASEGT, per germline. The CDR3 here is CASTGGPYEQYF. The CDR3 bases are TGTGCCAGCACTGGGGGGCCCTACGAGCAGTACTTC.

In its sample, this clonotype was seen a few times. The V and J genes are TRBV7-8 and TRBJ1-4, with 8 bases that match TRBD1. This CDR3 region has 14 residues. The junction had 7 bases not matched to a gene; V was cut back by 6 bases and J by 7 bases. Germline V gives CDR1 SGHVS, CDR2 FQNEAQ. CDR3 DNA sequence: TGTGCCAGCAGACTCAGGGGGCCGACTGAAAAACTGTTTTTT. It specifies CASRLRGPTEKLFF.

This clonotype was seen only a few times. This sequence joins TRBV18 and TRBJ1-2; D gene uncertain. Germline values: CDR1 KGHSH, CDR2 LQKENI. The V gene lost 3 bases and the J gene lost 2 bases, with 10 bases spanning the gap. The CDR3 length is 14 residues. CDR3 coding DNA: TGTGCCAGCTCACCGGGAGGCAGAAACTATGGCTACACCTTC. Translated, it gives CASSPGGRNYGYTF.

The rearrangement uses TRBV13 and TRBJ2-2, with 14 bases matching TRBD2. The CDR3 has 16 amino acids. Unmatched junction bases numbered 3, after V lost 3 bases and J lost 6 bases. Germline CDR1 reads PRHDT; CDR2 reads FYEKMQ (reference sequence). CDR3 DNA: TGTGCCAGCAGCTTGGGGACTAGCGGGAGAGCCGGGGAGCTGTTTTTT. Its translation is CASSLGTSGRAGELFF.

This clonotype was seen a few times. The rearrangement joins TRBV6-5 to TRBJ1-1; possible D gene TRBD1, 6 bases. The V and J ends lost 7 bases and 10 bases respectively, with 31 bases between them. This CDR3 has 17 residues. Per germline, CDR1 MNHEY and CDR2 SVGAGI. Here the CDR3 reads CASILGGGAGSPSGAFF. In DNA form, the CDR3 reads TGTGCCAGCATTCTCGGGGGCGGCGCGGGCTCACCCTCCGGAGCTTTCTTT.

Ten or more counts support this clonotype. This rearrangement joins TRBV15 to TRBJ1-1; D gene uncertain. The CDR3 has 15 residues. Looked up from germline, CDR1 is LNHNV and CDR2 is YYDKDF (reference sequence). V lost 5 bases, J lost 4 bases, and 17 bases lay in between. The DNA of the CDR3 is TGTGCCACCAGCTCCCGTGGAGGACGGCCCACTGAAGCTTTCTTT. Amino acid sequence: CATSSRGGRPTEAFF.

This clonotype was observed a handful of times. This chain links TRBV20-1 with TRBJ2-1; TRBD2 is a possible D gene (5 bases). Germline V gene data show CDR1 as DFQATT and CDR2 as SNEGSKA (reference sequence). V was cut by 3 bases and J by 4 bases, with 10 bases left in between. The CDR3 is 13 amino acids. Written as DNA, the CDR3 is TGCAGTGCTAGCGGGAAGAGATACAATGAGCAGTTCTTC. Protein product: CSASGKRYNEQFF.

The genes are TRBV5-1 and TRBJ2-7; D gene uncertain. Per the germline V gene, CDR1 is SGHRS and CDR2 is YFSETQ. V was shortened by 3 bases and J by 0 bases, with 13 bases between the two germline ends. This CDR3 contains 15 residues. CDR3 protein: CASSSNSKASYEQYF. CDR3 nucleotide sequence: TGCGCCAGCAGCTCAAATTCCAAAGCCTCCTACGAGCAGTACTTC.

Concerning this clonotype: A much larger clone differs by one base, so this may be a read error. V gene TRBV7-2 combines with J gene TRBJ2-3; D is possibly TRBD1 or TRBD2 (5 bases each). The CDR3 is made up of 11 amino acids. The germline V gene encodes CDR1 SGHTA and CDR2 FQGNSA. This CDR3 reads CASRFGGTRYF. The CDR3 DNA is TGTGCCAGCAGGTTCGGTGGGACGCGGTATTTT. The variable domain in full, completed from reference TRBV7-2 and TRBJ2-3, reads GAGVSQSPSNKVTEKGKDVELRCDPISGHTALYWYRQSLGQGLEFLIYFQGNSAPDKSGLPSDRFSAERTGGSVSTLTIQRTQQEDSAVYLCASRFGGTRYFGPGTRLTVL.